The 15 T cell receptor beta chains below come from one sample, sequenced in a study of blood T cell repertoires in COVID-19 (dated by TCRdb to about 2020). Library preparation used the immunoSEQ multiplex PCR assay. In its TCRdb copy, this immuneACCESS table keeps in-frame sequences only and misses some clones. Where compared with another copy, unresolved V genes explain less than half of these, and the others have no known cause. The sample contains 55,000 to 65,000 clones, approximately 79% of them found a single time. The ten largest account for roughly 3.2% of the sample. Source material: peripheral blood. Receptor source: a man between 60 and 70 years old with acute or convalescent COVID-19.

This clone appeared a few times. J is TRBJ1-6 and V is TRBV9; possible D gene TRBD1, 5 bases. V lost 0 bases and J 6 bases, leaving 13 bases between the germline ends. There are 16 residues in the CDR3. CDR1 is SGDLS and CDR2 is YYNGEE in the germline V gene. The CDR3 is CASSVGQGGGNSPLHF. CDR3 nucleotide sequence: TGTGCCAGCAGCGTAGGGCAGGGCGGGGGTAATTCACCCCTCCACTTT.

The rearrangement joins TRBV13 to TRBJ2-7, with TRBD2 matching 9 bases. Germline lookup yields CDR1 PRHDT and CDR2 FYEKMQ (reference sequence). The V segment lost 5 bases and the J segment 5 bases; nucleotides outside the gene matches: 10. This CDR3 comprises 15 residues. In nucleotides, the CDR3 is TGTGCCAGCAGCCCAAGCATAAGCGGGGGGAACGAGCAGTACTTC. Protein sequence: CASSPSISGGNEQYF. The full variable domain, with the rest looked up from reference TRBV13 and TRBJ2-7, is AAGVIQSPRHLIKEKRETATLKCYPIPRHDTVYWYQQGPGQDPQFLISFYEKMQSDKGSIPDRFSAQQFSDYHSELNMSSLELGDSALYFCASSPSISGGNEQYFGPGTRLTVT.

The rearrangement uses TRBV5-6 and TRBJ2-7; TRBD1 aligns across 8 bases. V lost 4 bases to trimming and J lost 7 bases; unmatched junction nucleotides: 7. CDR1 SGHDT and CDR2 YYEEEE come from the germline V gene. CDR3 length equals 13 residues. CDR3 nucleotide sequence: TGTGCCAGCAGCCCCGGACAGGGCCCGGAGCAGTACTTC. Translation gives CASSPGQGPEQYF. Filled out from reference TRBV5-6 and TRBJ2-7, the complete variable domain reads DAGVTQSPTHLIKTRGQQVTLRCSPKSGHDTVSWYQQALGQGPQFIFQYYEEEERQRGNFPDRFSGHQFPNYSSELNVNALLLGDSALYLCASSPGQGPEQYFGPGTRLTVT.

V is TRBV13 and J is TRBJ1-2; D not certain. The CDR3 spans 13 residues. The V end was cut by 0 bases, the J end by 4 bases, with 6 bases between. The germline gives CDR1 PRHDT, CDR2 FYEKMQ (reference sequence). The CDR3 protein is CASSLGPGYGYTF. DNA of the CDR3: TGTGCCAGCAGCTTAGGCCCCGGCTATGGCTACACCTTC.

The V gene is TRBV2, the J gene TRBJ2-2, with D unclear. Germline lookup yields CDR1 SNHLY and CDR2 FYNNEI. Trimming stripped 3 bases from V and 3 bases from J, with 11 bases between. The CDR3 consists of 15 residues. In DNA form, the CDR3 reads TGTGCCAGCAGTGATGAACAGTATCACACCGGGGAGCTGTTTTTT. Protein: CASSDEQYHTGELFF.

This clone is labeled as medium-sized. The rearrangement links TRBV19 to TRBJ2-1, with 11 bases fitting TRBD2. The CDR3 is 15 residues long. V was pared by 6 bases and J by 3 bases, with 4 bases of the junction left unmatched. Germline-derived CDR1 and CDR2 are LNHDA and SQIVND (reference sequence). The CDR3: CASSLAGGIYNEQFF. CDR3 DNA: TGTGCCAGTAGCCTAGCGGGGGGTATCTACAATGAGCAGTTCTTC. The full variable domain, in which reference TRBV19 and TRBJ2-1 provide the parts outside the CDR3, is DGGITQSPKYLFRKEGQNVTLSCEQNLNHDAMYWYRQDPGQGLRLIYYSQIVNDFQKGDIAEGYSVSREKKESFPLTVTSAQKNPTAFYLCASSLAGGIYNEQFFGPGTRLTVL.

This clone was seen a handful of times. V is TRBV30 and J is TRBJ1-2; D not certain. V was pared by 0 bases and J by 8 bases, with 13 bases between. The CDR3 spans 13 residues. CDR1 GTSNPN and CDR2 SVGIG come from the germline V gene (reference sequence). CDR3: CAWSVRGEDGYTF. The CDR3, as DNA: TGTGCCTGGAGTGTACGCGGGGAAGACGGCTACACCTTC.

The DNA for the CDR3 is TGTGCCAGCTCACCACGGGCAGGGGAAGGCTACACCTTC. This sequence encodes CASSPRAGEGYTF. The chain employs TRBV18 and TRBJ1-2; tentatively, D is TRBD1 (6 bases). Per germline, CDR1 KGHSH and CDR2 LQKENI. This CDR3 contains 13 residues. V was shortened by 1 base and J by 8 bases, with 11 bases between the two germline ends.

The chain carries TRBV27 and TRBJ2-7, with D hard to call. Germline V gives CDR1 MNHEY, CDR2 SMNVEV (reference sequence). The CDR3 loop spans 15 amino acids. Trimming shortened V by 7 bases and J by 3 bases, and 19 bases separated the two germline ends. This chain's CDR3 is CASMLRNSPYYEQYF. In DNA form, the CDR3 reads TGTGCCAGCATGCTCAGGAACTCACCCTACTACGAGCAGTACTTC.

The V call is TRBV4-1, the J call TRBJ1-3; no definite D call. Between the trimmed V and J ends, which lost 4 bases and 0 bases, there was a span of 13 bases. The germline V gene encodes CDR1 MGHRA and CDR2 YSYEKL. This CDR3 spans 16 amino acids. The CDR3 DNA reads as TGCGCCAGCAGCCCCATTTTAATGAGCTCTGGAAACACCATATATTTT. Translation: CASSPILMSSGNTIYF.

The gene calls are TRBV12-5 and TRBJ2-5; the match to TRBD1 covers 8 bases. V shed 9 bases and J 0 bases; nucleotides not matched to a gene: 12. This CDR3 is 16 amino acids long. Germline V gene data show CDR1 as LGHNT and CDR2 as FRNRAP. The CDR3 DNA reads TGTGCTAGCCAACTCCCAGGGGGCTTTTACCAAGAGACCCAGTACTTC. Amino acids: CASQLPGGFYQETQYF.

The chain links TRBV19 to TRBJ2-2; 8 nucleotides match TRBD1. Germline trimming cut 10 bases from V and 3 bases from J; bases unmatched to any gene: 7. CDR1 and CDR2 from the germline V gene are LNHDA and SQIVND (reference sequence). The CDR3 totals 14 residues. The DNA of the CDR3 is TGTGCCACAGAGGACAGGGCTTACACCGGGGAGCTGTTTTTT. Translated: CATEDRAYTGELFF.

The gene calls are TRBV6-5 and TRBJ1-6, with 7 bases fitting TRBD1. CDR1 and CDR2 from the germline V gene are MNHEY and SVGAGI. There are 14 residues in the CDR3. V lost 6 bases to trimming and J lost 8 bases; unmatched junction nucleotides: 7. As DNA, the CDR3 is TGTGCCAGCAGCCGAACAGGGGCCGATTCACCCCTCCACTTT. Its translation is CASSRTGADSPLHF.

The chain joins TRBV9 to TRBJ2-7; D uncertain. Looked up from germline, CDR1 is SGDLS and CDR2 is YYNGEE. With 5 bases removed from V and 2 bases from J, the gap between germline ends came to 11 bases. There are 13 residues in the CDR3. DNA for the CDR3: TGTGCCAGCAGTCTTACCCCTACCTACGAGCAGTACTTC. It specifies CASSLTPTYEQYF. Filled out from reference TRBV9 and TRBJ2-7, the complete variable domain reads DSGVTQTPKHLITATGQRVTLRCSPRSGDLSVYWYQQSLDQGLQFLIQYYNGEERAKGNILERFSAQQFPDLHSELNLSSLELGDSALYFCASSLTPTYEQYFGPGTRLTVT.

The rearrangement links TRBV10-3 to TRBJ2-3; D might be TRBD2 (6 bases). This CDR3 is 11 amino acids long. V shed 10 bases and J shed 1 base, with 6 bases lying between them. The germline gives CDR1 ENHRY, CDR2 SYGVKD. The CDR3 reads CATGGTDTQYF. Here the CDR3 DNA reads TGTGCCACGGGGGGCACAGATACGCAGTATTTT.